This entry is about one T cell receptor (beta chain). TCRdb keeps only in-frame clones here, not all; method: immunoSEQ multiplex PCR. The table has over a million clones, approximately 72% seen once; the top ten hold around 1.5%. This CDR3 has 14 amino acids. Germline values: CDR1 ENHRY, CDR2 SYGVKD. The V segment lost 6 bases and the J segment 3 bases; nucleotides outside the gene matches: 3. This specimen comes from a study of shared clonotypes between healthy human individuals. The receptor's source is a man between 18 and 35 years old in good health. The chain is built from TRBV10-3 and TRBJ2-7; 12 bases align to TRBD2. Input material: memory CD4+ T cells sorted from blood. Subset denoted: CD45RA-negative fraction. For the CDR3, the DNA is TGTGCCATCAGCGAGACTAGCGGGAGCTACGAGCAGTACTTC. Translated, it gives CAISETSGSYEQYF.